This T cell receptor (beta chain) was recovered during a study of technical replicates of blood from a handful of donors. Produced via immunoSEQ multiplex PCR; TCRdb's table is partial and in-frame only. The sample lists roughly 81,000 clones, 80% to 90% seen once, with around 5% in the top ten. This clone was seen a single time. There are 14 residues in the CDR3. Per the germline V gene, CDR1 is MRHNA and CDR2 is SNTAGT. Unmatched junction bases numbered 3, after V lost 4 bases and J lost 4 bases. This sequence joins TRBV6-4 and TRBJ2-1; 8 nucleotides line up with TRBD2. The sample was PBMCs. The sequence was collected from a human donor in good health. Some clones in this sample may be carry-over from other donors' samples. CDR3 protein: CASSGGGRYNEQFF. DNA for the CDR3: TGTGCCAGCAGTGGCGGCGGGAGGTACAATGAGCAGTTCTTC.